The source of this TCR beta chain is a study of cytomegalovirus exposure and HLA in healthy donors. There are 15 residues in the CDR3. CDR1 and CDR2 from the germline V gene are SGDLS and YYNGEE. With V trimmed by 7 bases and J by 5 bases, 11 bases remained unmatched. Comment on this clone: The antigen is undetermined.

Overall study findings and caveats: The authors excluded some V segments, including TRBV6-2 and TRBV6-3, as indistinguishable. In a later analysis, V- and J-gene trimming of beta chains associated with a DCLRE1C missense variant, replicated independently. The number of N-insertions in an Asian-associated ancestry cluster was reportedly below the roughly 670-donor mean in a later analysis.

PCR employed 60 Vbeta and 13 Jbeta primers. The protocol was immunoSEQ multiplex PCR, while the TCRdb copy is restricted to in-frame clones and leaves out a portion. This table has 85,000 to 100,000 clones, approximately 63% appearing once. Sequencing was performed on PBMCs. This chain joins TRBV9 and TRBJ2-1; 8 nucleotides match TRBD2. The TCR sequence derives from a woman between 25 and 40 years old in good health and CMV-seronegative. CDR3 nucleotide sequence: TGTGCCAGCTCCCCTGTAGCGGGAATTGACAATGAGCAGTTCTTC. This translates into CASSPVAGIDNEQFF.